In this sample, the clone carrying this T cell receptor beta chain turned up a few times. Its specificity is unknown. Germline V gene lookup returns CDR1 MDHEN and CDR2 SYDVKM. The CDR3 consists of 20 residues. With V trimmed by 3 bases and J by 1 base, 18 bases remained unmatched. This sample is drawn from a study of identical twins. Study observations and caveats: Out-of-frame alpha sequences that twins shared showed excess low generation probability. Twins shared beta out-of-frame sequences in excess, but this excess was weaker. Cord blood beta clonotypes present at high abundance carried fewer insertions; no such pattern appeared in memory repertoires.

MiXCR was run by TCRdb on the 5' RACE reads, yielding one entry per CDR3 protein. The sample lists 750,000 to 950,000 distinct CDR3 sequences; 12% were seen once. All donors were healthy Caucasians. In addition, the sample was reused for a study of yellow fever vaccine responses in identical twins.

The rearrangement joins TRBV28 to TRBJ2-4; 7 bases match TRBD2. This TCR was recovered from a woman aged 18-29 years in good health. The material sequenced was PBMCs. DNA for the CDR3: TGTGCCAGCAGTTTTTCGTACGGGTATTTTGCGGGAGAGGCCAAAAACATTCAGTACTTC. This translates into CASSFSYGYFAGEAKNIQYF.